This entry is about one T cell receptor beta chain. This receptor's antigen is unknown. Nothing much larger sits one base from this clone, and base qualities are not available. This specimen belongs to a study of blood T cell repertoires in COVID-19 (dated by TCRdb to the early 2020s). Describing the broader study: Collaborator samples came from the United States, Italy and Spain and covered acute and convalescent phases of COVID-19. The prospective study material was composed of cDNA or gDNA derived from T cells, B-cell-depleted T cells, or PBMCs. Deeply sampled blood TCRbeta repertoires from subjects exposed to, actively infected with, or recovered from COVID-19 were included in the dataset. A freely available public database, intended as a resource for researchers studying the immune response to SARS-CoV-2, is where the repertoires were released. The samples were drawn from two sources: the first 160 participants of the ongoing ImmuneRACE study, and fewer than 1,500 subjects contributed by 6 global collaborators. Sample metadata almost always included a de-identified subject ID, COVID-19 status, age in years and sex. Where available, HLA class I and class II types were taken from metadata supplied by the sample provider and were not determined by assay-based typing. General findings and caveats noted by the study authors: The quantity of clinical and demographic metadata differed by source and by participant and was supplied without curation.

Participants in the prospective study were aged roughly 18 to 100 years, lived in 20 to 30 United States geographic areas, and enrolled through a virtual design. In the prospective study, cohorts were assigned on the basis of participant-reported clinical history obtained from a screening survey and a study questionnaire. In the prospective study, mobile phlebotomists collected whole blood, serum and a nasopharyngeal or oropharyngeal swab from each participant. Additional blood draws and questionnaires over an approximately two-month period could optionally be provided by prospective study participants. Prospective study blood samples were shipped either frozen or at room temperature before DNA extraction. Including the terminal cysteine and phenylalanine, the CDR3 comprises 15 residues. CDR3 DNA only is kept here, 45 bases in frame from base 1. Via the germline V gene, CDR1 is MNHGY and CDR2 SAAAGT. Ends trimmed: V by 2 bases, J by 7 bases; bases unmatched to a gene: 9.

TCRbeta CDR3 regions were amplified from genomic DNA by means of the immunoSEQ Assay, a bias-controlled multiplex PCR. As for the authors' bioinformatics: Nucleated cell counts per sample were estimated from amplification of reference gene primers within the assay. To quantify the absolute abundance of each unique TCRbeta CDR3 rearrangement, sequence reads were collapsed and filtered. Productive Simpson clonality was computed per sample as the square root of Simpson's diversity index over productive rearrangements. This is the immuneACCESS table as TCRdb keeps it, with only in-frame sequences that have V and J called. A part of the clones is gone; compared with another copy, unresolved V genes explain less than half, and the rest is unexplained. V and J calls and clone size come straight from that table; D and trimming were deduced from the DNA. The table for this sample lists a few hundred thousand clones; approximately 88% of them were counted only once. The ten largest make up around 10% of the sample.

The receptor was isolated from a man between 18 and 35 years old with acute COVID-19. The sequence links TRBV6-8 to TRBJ1-2; 8 bases in the middle match TRBD1. The specimen sequenced was PBMCs or T cells enriched from blood (not recorded which). The DNA sequence follows: TGTGCCAGCAGTTACGTCGCAGGGGGCCTAGGTGGCTACACCTTC. Its amino acids are CASSYVAGGLGGYTF.